This T cell receptor beta chain originates from a study of OX40 agonist ivuxolimab in advanced cancers. The data were produced by immunoSEQ multiplex PCR, yet TCRdb's version contains in-frame clones alone and is incomplete. Among about 62,000 clones, less than 95% were seen once, and the ten largest hold approximately 11%. CDR1 is KGHSH and CDR2 is LQKENI in the germline V gene. Trimming shortened V by 1 base and J by 7 bases, and 8 bases separated the two germline ends. The CDR3 consists of 12 residues. Samples of blood were obtained at baseline, on cycle 4 day 1, and on cycle 7 day 1. This clonotype was sampled from an adult with an advanced solid tumor such as melanoma, head and neck, liver or kidney cancer. This specimen was CD4+ or CD8+ T cells sorted from blood, taken in a trial of the OX40 agonist ivuxolimab. The chain recombines TRBV18 with TRBJ2-7; possible D gene TRBD2, 6 bases. This CDR3 reads CASSPQGREQYF. CDR3 sequence (DNA): TGTGCCAGCTCACCACAGGGGAGGGAGCAGTACTTC.